The sequence of this TCR beta chain was determined in a study of blood T cell repertoires in COVID-19. Original analysis: How many nucleated cells were present was estimated from reference gene primer amplification. Generated by immunoSEQ multiplex PCR, the TCRdb table keeps only in-frame clones and is missing some. The D gene and trimming were derived from the DNA, and the V and J assignments and clone size from that table. In the table there are 250,000 to 350,000 clones, 80% to 90% of which are singletons. In germline, CDR1 is SGDLS, CDR2 YYNGEE. The CDR3 totals 13 residues. The V and J ends lost 5 bases and 7 bases respectively, with 15 bases between them. This clone was counted a single time.

This receptor was taken from a woman in her twenties or thirties who had recovered from COVID-19. The rearrangement links TRBV9 to TRBJ1-1; tentatively, D is TRBD1 (5 bases). The specimen sequenced was PBMCs or T cells enriched from blood (not recorded which). DNA for the CDR3: TGTGCCAGCAGGAGAGGGGAGGTTGGTGAAGCTTTCTTT. It codes for CASRRGEVGEAFF.